This paragraph covers one T cell receptor (beta chain) sequence. Libraries were prepared by immunoSEQ multiplex PCR; TCRdb keeps only in-frame clonotypes and omits some of them. Among millions of clones listed, 90% to 95% were seen once. Per the germline V gene, CDR1 is MDHEN and CDR2 is SYDVKM. The V segment lost 3 bases and the J segment 2 bases; nucleotides outside the gene matches: 14. This CDR3 spans 20 amino acids. This entry belongs to a study of shared clonotypes between healthy human individuals. This rearrangement joins TRBV28 to TRBJ2-3, with 13 bases that match TRBD2. Sequencing was performed on naive CD4+ T cells sorted from blood. Subset given: CD45RA+ positively selected. The source is a man aged 18-30 years in good health. The CDR3 spells CASSLPLGLAGTGDTDTQYF. The CDR3 region has the DNA TGTGCCAGCAGTTTGCCCTTGGGACTAGCGGGGACCGGGGACACAGATACGCAGTATTTT.